The entry below describes one TCR beta chain. This record belongs to a study of blood T cell repertoires in COVID-19. Sequencing was performed with immunoSEQ multiplex PCR; in TCRdb, only in-frame clones are kept and a portion is missing. Of tens of thousands of clones listed, 75% to 90% are singletons. V lost 5 bases and J lost 2; bases outside the gene matches: 5. CDR1 and CDR2 (germline): SGHTA, FQGTGA. The CDR3 totals 14 residues. V gene TRBV7-3 combines with J gene TRBJ2-7; 8 nucleotides line up with TRBD2. The source of this sequence is a man aged 45-60 years with active COVID-19. Material: peripheral blood. The CDR3 here is CASSPAGGAYEQYF. The CDR3 DNA follows: TGTGCCAGCAGCCCCGCGGGGGGCGCCTACGAGCAGTACTTC.